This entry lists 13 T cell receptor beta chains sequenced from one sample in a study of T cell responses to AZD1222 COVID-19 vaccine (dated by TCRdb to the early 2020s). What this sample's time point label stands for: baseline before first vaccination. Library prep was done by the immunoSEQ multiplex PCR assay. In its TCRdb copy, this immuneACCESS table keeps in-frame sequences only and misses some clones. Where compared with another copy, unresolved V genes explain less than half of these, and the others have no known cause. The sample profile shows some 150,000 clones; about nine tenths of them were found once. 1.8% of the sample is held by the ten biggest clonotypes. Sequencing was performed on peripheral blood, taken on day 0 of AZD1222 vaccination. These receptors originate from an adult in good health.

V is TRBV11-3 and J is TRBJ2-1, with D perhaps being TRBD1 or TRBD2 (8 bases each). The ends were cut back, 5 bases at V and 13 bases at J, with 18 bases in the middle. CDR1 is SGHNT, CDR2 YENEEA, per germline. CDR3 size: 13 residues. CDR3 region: CASSLTGGTGQFF. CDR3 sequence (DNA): TGTGCCAGCAGCCTAACGGGGGGGACAGGCCAGTTCTTC.

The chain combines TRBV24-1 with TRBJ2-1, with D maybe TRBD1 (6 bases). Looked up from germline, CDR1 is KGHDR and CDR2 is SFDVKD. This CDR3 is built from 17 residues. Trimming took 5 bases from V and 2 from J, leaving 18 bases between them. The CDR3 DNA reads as TGTGCCACCAGTGCCCCCCAAGGGGGTAACCCCTACAATGAGCAGTTCTTC. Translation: CATSAPQGGNPYNEQFF.

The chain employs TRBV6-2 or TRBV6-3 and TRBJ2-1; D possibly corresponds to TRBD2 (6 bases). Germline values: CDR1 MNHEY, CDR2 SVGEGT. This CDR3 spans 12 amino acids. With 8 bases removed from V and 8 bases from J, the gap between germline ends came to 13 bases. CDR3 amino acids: CASGRGNDEQFF. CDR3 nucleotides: TGTGCCAGCGGCCGCGGGAATGATGAGCAGTTCTTC.

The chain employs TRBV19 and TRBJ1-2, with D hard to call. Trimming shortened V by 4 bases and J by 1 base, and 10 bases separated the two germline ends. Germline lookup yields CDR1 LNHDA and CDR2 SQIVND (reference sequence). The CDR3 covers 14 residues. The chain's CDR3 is CASSKGTYNYGYTF. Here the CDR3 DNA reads TGTGCCAGTAGTAAGGGAACCTATAACTATGGCTACACCTTC.

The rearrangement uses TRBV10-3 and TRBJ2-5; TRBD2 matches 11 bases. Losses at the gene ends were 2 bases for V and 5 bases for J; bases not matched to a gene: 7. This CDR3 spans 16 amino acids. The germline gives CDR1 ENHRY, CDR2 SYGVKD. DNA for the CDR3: TGTGCCATCAGTGAGGATCGGATAGCGGGAGGGGAGACCCAGTACTTC. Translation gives CAISEDRIAGGETQYF.

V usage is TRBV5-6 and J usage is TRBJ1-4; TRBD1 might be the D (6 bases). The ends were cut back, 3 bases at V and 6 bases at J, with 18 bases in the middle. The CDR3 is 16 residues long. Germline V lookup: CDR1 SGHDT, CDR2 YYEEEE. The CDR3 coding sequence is TGTGCCAGCAGCTCCCCCCGGGGGGGGCGGGATGAAAAACTGTTTTTT. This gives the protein CASSSPRGGRDEKLFF.

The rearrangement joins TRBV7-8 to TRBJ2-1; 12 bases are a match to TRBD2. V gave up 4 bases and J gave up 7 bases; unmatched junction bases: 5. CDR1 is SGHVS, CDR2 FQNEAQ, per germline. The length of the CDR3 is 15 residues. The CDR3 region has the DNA TGTGCCAGCAGCTACACTAGCGGGAGGTGGAATGAGCAGTTCTTC. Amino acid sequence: CASSYTSGRWNEQFF.

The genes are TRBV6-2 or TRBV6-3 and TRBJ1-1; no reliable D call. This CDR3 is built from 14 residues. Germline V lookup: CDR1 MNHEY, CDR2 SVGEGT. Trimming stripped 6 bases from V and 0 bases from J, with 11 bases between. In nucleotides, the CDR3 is TGTGCCAGCAGCCCCAAGCGGTTGAACACTGAAGCTTTCTTT. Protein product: CASSPKRLNTEAFF.

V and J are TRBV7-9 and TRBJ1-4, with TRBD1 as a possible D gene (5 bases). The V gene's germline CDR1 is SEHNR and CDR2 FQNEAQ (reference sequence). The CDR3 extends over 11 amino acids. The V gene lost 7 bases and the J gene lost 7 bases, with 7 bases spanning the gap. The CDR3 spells CASIGGEKLFF. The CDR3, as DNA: TGTGCCAGCATCGGGGGTGAAAAACTGTTTTTT.

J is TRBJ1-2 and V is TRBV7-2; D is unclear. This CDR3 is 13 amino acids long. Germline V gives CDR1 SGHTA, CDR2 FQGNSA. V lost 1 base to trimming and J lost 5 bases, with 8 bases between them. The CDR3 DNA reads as TGTGCCAGCAGCTTAGTAGCTGGGTATGGCTACACCTTC. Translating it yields CASSLVAGYGYTF.

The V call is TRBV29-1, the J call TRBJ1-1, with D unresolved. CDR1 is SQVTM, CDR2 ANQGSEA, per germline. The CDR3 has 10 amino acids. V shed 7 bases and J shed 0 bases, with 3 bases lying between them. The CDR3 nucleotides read TGCAGCGCAATGAACACTGAAGCTTTCTTT. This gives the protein CSAMNTEAFF.

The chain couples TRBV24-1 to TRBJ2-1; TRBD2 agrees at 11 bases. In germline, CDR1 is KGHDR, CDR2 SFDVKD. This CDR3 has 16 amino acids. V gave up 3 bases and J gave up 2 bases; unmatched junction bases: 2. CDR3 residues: CATSDGLAGAYNEQFF. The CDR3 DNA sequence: TGTGCCACCAGTGATGGACTAGCGGGCGCCTACAATGAGCAGTTCTTC.

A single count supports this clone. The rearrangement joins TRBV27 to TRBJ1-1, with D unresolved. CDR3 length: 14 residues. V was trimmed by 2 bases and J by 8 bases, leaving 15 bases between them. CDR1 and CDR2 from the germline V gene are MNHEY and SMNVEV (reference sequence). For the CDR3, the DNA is TGTGCCAGCAGTTTAAAAGCATACGGAGAGGAAGCTTTCTTT. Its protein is CASSLKAYGEEAFF.